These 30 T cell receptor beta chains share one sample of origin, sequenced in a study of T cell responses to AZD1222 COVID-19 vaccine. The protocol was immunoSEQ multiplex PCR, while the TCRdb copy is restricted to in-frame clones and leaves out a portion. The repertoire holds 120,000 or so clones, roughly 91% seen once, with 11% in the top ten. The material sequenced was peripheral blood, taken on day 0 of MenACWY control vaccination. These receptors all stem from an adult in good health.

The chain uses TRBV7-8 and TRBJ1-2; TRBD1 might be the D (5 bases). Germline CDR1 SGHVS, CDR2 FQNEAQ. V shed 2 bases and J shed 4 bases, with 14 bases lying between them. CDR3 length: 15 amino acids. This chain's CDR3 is CASSLNPGFIYGYTF. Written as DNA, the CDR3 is TGTGCCAGCAGCTTAAACCCAGGGTTCATCTATGGCTACACCTTC.

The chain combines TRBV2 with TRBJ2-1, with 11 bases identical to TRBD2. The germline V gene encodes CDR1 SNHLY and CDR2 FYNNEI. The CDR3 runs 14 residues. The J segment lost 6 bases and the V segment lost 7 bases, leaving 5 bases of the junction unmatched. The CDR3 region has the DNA TGTGCCAGCAAGACTAGCGGGAACGTCAATGAGCAGTTCTTC. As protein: CASKTSGNVNEQFF.

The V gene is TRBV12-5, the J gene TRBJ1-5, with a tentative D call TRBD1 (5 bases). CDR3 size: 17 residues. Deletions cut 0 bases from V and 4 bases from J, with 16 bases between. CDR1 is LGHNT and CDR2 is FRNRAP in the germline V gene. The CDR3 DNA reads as TGTGCTAGTGGTTTGGTATCGGCGGCAGGGCCGAATCAGCCCCAGCATTTT. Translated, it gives CASGLVSAAGPNQPQHF. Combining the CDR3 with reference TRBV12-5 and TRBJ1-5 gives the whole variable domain DARVTQTPRHKVTEMGQEVTMRCQPILGHNTVFWYRQTMMQGLELLAYFRNRAPLDDSGMPKDRFSAEMPDATLATLKIQPSEPRDSAVYFCASGLVSAAGPNQPQHFGDGTRLSIL.

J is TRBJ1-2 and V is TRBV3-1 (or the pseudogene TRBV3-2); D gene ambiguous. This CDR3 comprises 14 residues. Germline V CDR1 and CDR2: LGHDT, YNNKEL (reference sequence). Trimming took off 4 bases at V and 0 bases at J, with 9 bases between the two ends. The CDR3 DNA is TGTGCCAGCAGCCCGGCTGTGGCTAACTATGGCTACACCTTC. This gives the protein CASSPAVANYGYTF.

CDR3 protein: CASSLEPRSGYGEKLFF. Written as DNA, the CDR3 is TGTGCCAGCAGCTTAGAGCCCAGGTCGGGGTATGGGGAAAAACTGTTTTTT. The J gene is TRBJ1-4, the V gene TRBV7-6; D not certain. The CDR3 spans 17 residues. Trimming removed 1 base at V and 8 bases at J, with 20 bases between. CDR1 SGHVS and CDR2 FNYEAQ come from the germline V gene.

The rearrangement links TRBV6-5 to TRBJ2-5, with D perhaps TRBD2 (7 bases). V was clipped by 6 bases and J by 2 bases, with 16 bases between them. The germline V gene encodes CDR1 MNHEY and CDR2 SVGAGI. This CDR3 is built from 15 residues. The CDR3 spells CASRTRGGRQETQYF. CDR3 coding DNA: TGTGCCAGCAGAACGCGCGGGGGCCGACAAGAGACCCAGTACTTC.

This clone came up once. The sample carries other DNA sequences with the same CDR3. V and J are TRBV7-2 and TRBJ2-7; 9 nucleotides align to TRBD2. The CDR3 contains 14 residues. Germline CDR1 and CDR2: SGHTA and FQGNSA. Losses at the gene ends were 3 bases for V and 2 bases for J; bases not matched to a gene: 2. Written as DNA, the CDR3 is TGTGCCAGCAGCTTGGGCGGGAGGGCCTACGAGCAGTACTTC. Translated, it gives CASSLGGRAYEQYF.

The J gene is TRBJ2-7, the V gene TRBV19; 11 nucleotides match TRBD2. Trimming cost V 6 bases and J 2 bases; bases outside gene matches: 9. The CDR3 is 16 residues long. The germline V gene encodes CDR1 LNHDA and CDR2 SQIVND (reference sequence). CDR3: CASRNWLAGGAYEQYF. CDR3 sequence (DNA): TGTGCCAGTAGAAATTGGCTAGCGGGAGGAGCCTACGAGCAGTACTTC.

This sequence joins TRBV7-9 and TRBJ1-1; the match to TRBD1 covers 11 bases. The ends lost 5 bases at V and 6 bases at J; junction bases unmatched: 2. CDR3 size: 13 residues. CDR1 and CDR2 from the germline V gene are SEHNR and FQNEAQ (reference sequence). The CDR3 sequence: CASSKDRGPEAFF. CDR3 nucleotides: TGTGCCAGCAGCAAGGACAGGGGGCCTGAAGCTTTCTTT.

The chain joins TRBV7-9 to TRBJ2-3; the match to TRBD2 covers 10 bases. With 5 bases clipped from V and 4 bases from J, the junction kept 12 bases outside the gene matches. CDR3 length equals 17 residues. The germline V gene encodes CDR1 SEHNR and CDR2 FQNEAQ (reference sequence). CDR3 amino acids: CASSPMGASGRPDTQYF. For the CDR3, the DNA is TGTGCCAGCAGCCCCATGGGGGCTAGCGGGAGACCAGATACGCAGTATTTT.

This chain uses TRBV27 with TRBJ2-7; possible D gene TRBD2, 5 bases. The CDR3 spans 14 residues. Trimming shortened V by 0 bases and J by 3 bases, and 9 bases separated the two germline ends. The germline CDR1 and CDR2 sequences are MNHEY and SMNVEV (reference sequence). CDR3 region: CASSLSGGGYEQYF. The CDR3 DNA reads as TGTGCCAGCAGTTTATCCGGAGGAGGCTACGAGCAGTACTTC.

The CDR3 sequence: CASSMGYRDTQYF. DNA of the CDR3: TGTGCCAGCAGTATGGGGTACAGAGATACGCAGTATTTT. J is TRBJ2-3 and V is TRBV27; D gene unclear. The CDR3 extends over 13 amino acids. V was trimmed by 5 bases and J by 5 bases, leaving 11 bases between them. Germline V lookup: CDR1 MNHEY, CDR2 SMNVEV (reference sequence).

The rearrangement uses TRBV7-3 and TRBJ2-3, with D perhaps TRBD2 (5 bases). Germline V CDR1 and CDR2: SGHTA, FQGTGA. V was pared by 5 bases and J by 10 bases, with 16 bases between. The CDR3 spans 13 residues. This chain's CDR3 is CASSRGPREAQYF. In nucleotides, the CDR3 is TGTGCCAGCAGCCGCGGGCCCCGCGAGGCGCAGTATTTT.

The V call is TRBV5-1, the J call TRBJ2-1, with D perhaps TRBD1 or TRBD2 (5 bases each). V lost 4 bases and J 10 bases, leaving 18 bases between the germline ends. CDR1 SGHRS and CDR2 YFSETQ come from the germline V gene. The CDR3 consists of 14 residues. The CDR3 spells CASSLAGTGEEQFF. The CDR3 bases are TGCGCCAGCAGCCTGGCCGGGACCGGAGAAGAGCAGTTCTTC.

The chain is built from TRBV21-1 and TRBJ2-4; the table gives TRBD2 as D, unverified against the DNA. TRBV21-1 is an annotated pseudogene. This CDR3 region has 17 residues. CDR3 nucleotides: TGTGCCAGCAGCAAAGCTTTCAGCGGGAGGGGGAAAAACATTCAGTACTTC. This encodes CASSKAFSGRGKNIQYF.

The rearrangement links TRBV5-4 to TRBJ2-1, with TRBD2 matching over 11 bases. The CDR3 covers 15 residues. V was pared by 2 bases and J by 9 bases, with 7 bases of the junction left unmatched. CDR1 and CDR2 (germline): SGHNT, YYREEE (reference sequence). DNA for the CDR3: TGTGCCAGCAGCTTTACTAGCGGGAGTCAAGGTGAGCAGTTCTTC. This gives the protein CASSFTSGSQGEQFF.

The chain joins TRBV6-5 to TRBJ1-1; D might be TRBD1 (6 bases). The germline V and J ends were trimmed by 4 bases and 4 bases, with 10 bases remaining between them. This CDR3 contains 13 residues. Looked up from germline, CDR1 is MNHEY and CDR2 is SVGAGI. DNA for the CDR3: TGTGCCAGCAGTTGGAGGGGGGGCACTGAAGCTTTCTTT. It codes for CASSWRGGTEAFF.

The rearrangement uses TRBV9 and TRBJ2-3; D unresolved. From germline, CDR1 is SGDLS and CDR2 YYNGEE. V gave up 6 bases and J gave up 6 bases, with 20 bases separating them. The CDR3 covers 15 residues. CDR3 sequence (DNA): TGTGCCAGCACGGACGGCTACCCACCAAAGGATACGCAGTATTTT. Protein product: CASTDGYPPKDTQYF.

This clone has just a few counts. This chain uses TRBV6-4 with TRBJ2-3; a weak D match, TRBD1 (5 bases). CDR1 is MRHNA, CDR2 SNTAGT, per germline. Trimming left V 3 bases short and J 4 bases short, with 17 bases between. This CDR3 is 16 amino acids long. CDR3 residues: CASSDKGMTGADTQYF. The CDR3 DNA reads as TGTGCCAGCAGTGATAAGGGGATGACTGGCGCAGATACGCAGTATTTT.

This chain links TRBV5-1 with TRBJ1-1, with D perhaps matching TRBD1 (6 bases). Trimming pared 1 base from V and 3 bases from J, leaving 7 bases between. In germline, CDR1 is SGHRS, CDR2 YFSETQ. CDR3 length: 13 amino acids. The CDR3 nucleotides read TGCGCCAGCAGCTTGAGGGGGGACACTGAAGCTTTCTTT. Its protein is CASSLRGDTEAFF.

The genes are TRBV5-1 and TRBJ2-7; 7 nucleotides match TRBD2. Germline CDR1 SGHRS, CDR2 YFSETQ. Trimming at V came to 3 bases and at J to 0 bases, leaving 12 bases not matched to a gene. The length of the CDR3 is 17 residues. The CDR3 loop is CASSSRGASGSSYEQYF. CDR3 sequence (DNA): TGCGCCAGCAGCTCCCGCGGGGCTAGCGGCAGCTCCTACGAGCAGTACTTC.

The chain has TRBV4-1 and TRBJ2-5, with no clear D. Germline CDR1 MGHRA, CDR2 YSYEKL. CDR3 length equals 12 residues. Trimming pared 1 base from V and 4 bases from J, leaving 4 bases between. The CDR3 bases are TGCGCCAGCAGCCAAGGCGCAGAGACCCAGTACTTC. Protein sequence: CASSQGAETQYF.

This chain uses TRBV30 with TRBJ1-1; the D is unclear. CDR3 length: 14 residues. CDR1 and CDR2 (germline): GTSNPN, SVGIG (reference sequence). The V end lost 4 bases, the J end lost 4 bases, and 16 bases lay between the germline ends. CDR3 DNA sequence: TGTGCCTGGAACCCCGCCAGTGCCCTCACTGAAGCTTTCTTT. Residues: CAWNPASALTEAFF.

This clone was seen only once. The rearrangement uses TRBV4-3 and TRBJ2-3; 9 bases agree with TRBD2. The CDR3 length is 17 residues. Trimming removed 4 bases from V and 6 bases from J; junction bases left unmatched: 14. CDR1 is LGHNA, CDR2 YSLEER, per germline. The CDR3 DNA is TGCGCCAGCAGCCCCCGGCTCGCTAGCGGGGTCCCGGATACGCAGTATTTT. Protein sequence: CASSPRLASGVPDTQYF.

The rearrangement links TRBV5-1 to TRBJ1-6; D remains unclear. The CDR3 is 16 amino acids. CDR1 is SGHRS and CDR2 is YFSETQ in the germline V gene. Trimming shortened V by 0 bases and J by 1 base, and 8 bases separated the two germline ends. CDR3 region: CASSLAGISYNSPLHF. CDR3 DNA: TGCGCCAGCAGCTTGGCCGGGATTTCCTATAATTCACCCCTCCACTTT.

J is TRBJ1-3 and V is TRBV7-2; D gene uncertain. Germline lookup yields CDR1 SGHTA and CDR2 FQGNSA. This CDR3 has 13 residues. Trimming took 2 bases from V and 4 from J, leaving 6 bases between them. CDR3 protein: CASSLNSGNTIYF. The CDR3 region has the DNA TGTGCCAGCAGCTTAAACTCCGGAAACACCATATATTTT.

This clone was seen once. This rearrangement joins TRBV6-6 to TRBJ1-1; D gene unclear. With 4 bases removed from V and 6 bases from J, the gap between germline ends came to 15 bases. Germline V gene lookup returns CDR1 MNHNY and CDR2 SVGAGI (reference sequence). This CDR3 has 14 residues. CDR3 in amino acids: CASSSGEWGAEAFF. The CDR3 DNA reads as TGTGCCAGCAGTTCAGGAGAGTGGGGAGCTGAAGCTTTCTTT.

The CDR3 sequence is CASSLLTDQPQHF. Here the CDR3 DNA reads TGTGCCAGCAGCTTACTGACGGATCAGCCCCAGCATTTT. The V gene is TRBV7-2, the J gene TRBJ1-5; no clear D. The CDR3 covers 13 residues. Trimming cost V 2 bases and J 5 bases, with 7 bases left between them. The germline V gene encodes CDR1 SGHTA and CDR2 FQGNSA.

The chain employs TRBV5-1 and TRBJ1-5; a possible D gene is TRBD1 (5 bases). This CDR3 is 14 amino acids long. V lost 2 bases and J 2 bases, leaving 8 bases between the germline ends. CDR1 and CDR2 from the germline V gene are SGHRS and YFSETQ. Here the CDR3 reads CASSFAGGNQPQHF. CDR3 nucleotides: TGCGCCAGCAGCTTCGCGGGGGGCAATCAGCCCCAGCATTTT.

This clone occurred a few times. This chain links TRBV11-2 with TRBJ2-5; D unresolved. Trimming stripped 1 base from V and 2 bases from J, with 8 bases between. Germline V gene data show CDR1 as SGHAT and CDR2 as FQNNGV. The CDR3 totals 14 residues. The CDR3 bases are TGTGCCAGCAGCTTAGTGGACCTACAAGAGACCCAGTACTTC. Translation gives CASSLVDLQETQYF.